This entry describes one T cell receptor (beta chain). Its antigen is not identified. The data were taken from a study of T-cell memory formation after mild COVID-19. The study, taken as a whole, reports: The CD4+ clones that contracted clustered mainly within CM and EM, and the CD8+ clones concentrated in EMRA.

TCRdb analysed the 5' RACE reads with MiXCR anew, one entry per CDR3 protein. The profile shows about 150,000 distinct CDR3 sequences, roughly 31% of them singletons. The material sequenced was PBMCs or a T cell subset sorted from them (not recorded which). This receptor was identified in an adult woman who had mild COVID-19 (a few samples of this study predate the infection). Cell type and time point are not known.

The CDR3 DNA is TGCAGTGCCGGGGGTCGGGGCTACAATGAGCAGTTCTTC. It translates to CSAGGRGYNEQFF. V and J are TRBV20-1 and TRBJ2-1; possible D gene TRBD2, 6 bases. This CDR3 region has 13 residues. V shed 6 bases and J shed 3 bases, with 12 bases lying between them. CDR1 and CDR2 from the germline V gene are DFQATT and SNEGSKA (reference sequence).